A single sample is the source of the 5 T cell receptor beta chains below, sequenced in a study of graft-versus-host responses after intestinal transplantation (dated by TCRdb to about 2021). Library creation used the immunoSEQ multiplex PCR assay. TCRdb stores this immuneACCESS table with in-frame sequences only. Part of the clones is absent; in the studies checked, under half of the shortfall reflects unresolved V genes, and no reason is known for the rest. The table for this sample lists 95,000 to 110,000 clones; 80% to 95% of them were counted only once. Of the sample, less than 1.5% falls within the top ten clones. These receptors' antigens are unknown. The label giving this sample's time point can be read as: cells obtained before transplantation from donor or recipient. Sequencing was performed on unstimulated CD8+ T cells sorted from spleen or lymph node cells, taken before intestinal transplant. These receptors all stem from a human donor who received an intestinal transplant.

The chain uses TRBV2 and TRBJ2-1; maybe TRBD1 (6 bases). V shed 4 bases and J shed 5 bases, with 18 bases lying between them. CDR1 is SNHLY, CDR2 FYNNEI, per germline. The CDR3 has 16 amino acids. Here the CDR3 reads CASSGGAGALDNEQFF. DNA for the CDR3: TGTGCCAGCAGTGGGGGTGCAGGGGCCTTAGACAATGAGCAGTTCTTC. Combining the CDR3 with reference TRBV2 and TRBJ2-1 gives the whole variable domain EPEVTQTPSHQVTQMGQEVILRCVPISNHLYFYWYRQILGQKVEFLVSFYNNEISEKSEIFDDQFSVERPDGSNFTLKIRSTKLEDSAMYFCASSGGAGALDNEQFFGPGTRLTVL.

The rearrangement joins TRBV10-2 to TRBJ2-3; D is undetermined. Germline assignment: CDR1 WSHSY and CDR2 SAAADI. The ends were cut back, 2 bases at V and 5 bases at J, with 11 bases in the middle. This CDR3 spans 14 amino acids. This CDR3 is CASSEVGMGDTQYF. The CDR3 DNA follows: TGCGCCAGCAGTGAGGTGGGAATGGGAGATACGCAGTATTTT.

The chain joins TRBV27 to TRBJ2-1, with 7 bases that match TRBD1. Per germline, CDR1 MNHEY and CDR2 SMNVEV (reference sequence). CDR3 length: 16 residues. V gave up 4 bases and J gave up 4 bases; unmatched junction bases: 10. CDR3 coding DNA: TGTGCCAGCAGTTCCGATAGGGGGCGGTGGTACAATGAGCAGTTCTTC. It yields the protein CASSSDRGRWYNEQFF.

The chain is built from TRBV9 and TRBJ1-1, with 8 bases identical to TRBD1. The CDR3 totals 15 residues. Germline V gene lookup returns CDR1 SGDLS and CDR2 YYNGEE. V lost 4 bases to trimming and J lost 2 bases; unmatched junction nucleotides: 7. Here the CDR3 reads CASSYTGGSNTEAFF. CDR3 nucleotides: TGTGCCAGCAGCTACACAGGGGGAAGTAACACTGAAGCTTTCTTT.

V is TRBV6-1 and J is TRBJ1-5; D not certain. The CDR3 covers 14 residues. Between the trimmed V and J ends, which lost 2 bases and 6 bases, there was a span of 11 bases. CDR1 is MNHNS and CDR2 is SASEGT in the germline V gene. CDR3 in amino acids: CASSESQFRQPQHF. The CDR3 DNA sequence: TGTGCCAGCAGTGAATCGCAGTTTCGTCAGCCCCAGCATTTT.